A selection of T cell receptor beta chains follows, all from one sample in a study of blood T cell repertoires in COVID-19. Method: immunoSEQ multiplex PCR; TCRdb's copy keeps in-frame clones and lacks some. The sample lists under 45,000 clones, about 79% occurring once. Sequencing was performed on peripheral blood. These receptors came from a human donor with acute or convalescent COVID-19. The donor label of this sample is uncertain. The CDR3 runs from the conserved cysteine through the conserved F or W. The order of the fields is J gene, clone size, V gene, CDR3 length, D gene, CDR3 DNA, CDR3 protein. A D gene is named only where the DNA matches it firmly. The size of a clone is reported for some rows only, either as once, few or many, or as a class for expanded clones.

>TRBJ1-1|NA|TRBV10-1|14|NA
TGCGCCAGCAGTGAGTGCGGGTCATGCACTGAAGCTTTCTTT
CASSECGSCTEAFF
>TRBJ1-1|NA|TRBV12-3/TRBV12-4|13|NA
TGTGCCAGCAGTTTATTCTTGAACACTGAAGCTTTCTTT
CASSLFLNTEAFF
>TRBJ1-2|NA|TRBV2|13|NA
TGTGCCAGCATTCCTCGGGTGGTCTATGGCTACACCTTC
CASIPRVVYGYTF
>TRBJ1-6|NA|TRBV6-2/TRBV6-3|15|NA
TGTGCCAGCAGTCCCACTCGACAGGTTAATTCACCCCTCCACTTT
CASSPTRQVNSPLHF
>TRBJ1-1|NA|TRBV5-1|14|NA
TGCGCCAGCAGCTTTCGTACAGAAAACACTGAAGCTTTCTTT
CASSFRTENTEAFF
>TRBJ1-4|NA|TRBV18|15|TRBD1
TGTGCCAGCTCACCGGGACAGGGTCAAAATGAAAAACTGTTTTTT
CASSPGQGQNEKLFF
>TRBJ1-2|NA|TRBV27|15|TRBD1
TGTGCCAGCAGTCCCAGGGGGCGGGGGAACTATGGCTACACCTTC
CASSPRGRGNYGYTF
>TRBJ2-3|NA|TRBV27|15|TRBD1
TGTGCCAGCAGTTTTGGGACAGGGGGCCCAGATACGCAGTATTTT
CASSFGTGGPDTQYF
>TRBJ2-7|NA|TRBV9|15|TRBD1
TGTGCCAGCAGCGTAGGACAGGGGTTTGCGTACGAGCAGTACTTC
CASSVGQGFAYEQYF
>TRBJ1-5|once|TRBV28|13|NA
TGTGCCAGCAGTTTGGGGTTGGGGAGGGCTCAGCATTTT
CASSLGLGRAQHF
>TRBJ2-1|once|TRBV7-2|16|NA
TGTGCCAGCAGCCGTTCGACACAACGGTCCTACAATGAGCAGTTCTTC
CASSRSTQRSYNEQFF
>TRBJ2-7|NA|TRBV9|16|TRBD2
TGTGCCAGCAGCGTAGGAGGGGGGACTAGCGGTAACGAGCAGTACTTC
CASSVGGGTSGNEQYF
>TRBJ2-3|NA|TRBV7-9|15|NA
TGTGCCAGCAGCTTAGTGGTGGGCTCCACAGATACGCAGTATTTT
CASSLVVGSTDTQYF
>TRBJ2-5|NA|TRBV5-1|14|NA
TGCGCCAGCAGCTTGGCCGGAGGAGGTGAGACCCAGTACTTC
CASSLAGGGETQYF
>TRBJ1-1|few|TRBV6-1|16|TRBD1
TGTGCCAGCAGTGCAGGGACAGCATTCATGAACACTGAAGCTTTCTTT
CASSAGTAFMNTEAFF
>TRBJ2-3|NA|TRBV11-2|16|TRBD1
TGTGCCAGCAGCCTCCAGGGGGCGATGGGCACAGATACGCAGTATTTT
CASSLQGAMGTDTQYF
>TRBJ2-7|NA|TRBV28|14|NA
TGTGCCAGCAGTCTCTCGGGCAGGGCCTACGAGCAGTACTTC
CASSLSGRAYEQYF
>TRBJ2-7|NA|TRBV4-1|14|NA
TGCGCCAGCAGCCCGGCGGGGGCGGCCTACGAGCAGTACTTC
CASSPAGAAYEQYF
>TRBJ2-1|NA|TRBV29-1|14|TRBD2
TGCAGCGTTGAAGCTAGCGGGAGGGGTTATGAGCAGTTCTTC
CSVEASGRGYEQFF
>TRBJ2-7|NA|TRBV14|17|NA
TGTGCCAGCAGCCAAGATAGGCGGCGGCCGGATCCCTACGAGCAGTACTTC
CASSQDRRRPDPYEQYF
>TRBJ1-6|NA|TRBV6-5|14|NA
TGTGCCAGCGCACGGGACTCTAGAAATTCACCCCTCCACTTT
CASARDSRNSPLHF
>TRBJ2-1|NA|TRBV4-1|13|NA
TGCGCCAGCAGCCGGGAGAGGGAAAATGAGCAGTTCTTC
CASSRERENEQFF
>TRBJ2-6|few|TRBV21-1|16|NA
TGTGCCAGCAGCAGCAACAGGGCCGCTGGGGCCAACGTCCTGACTTTC
CASSSNRAAGANVLTF
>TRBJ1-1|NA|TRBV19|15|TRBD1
TGTGCCAGTAGTCCGGGACAGGGAACGAACACTGAAGCTTTCTTT
CASSPGQGTNTEAFF
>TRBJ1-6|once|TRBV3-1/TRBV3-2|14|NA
TGTGCCAGCAGCCAAGGGGCAGACCGGTCACCCCTCCACTTT
CASSQGADRSPLHF
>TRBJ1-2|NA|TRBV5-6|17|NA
TGTGCCAGCAGCTTGGGGTTGAGCCAAAGAGGAGACTATGGCTACACCTTC
CASSLGLSQRGDYGYTF